Sequencing of this T cell receptor (beta chain) was carried out in a study of immune evolution from preneoplasia to lung adenocarcinoma (dated by TCRdb to the early 2020s). Background for the entire study: Immune contexture across lung adenocarcinoma precursors and invasive adenocarcinoma was profiled using immune gene expression, TCR sequencing and multiplex immunofluorescence. Resected precursor lesions (AAH, AIS, MIA) and invasive adenocarcinomas were each compared against paired morphologically normal lung tissue. The sample size was set by how many specimens were available, not by a prior power calculation. The immune data were integrated with whole exome sequencing and methylation data obtained from the same cohort of nodules. In total, the cohort included 45 to 65 patients with pulmonary nodules, all of whom underwent surgical resection. TCR sequencing data came from 51 patients. The study reported that some 100 samples were used for TCR sequencing. POLYSOLVER was used to infer Class I HLA alleles from exome data, and LOHHLA was used to detect allele-specific HLA loss. What the study reported, not specific to this receptor: Normal lung showed the highest clonality, whereas later-stage lesions appeared to have higher T cell density and diversity but lower clonality. Because every patient came from Japan and China, how well the results apply to Western populations was uncertain. Top T cell clone frequencies were highest in normal lung and appeared to decrease progressively from AAH through AIS, MIA and invasive adenocarcinoma. The findings were based on association rather than direct causation, and larger cohorts with long-term follow-up and longitudinal biopsies were deemed needed.

As concerns this clone: What this receptor recognizes is not known. There are no base qualities to consult, and no much larger clone falls within one base.

Counted from cysteine to phenylalanine, this CDR3 has 14 amino acids. Only CDR3 DNA is held: 42 bases, read in frame from base 1. CDR1 and CDR2 (SGHRS, YFSETQ) derive from the germline V gene. V is pared back by 4 bases and J by 4 bases, with 15 bases lying between the germline termini. Resection was performed on patients in Japan or China between the mid-2010s and the late 2010s. Two lung cancer pathologists independently confirmed the histologic diagnosis of each case on H&E slides. The AllPrep DNA/RNA FFPE Kit was used to isolate DNA from FFPE tissue. Using the immunoSEQ hsTCRbeta Kit, TCR beta CDR3 regions were sequenced from DNA. Per the original workflow: TCR sequencing data were analysed with the ImmunoSEQ Analyzer. T cell clonality was defined as 1 minus Pielou's evenness, as computed on productive rearrangements. T cell diversity was measured with the inverse Simpson index on productive templates. T cell density was defined as TCR beta template counts normalized to usable DNA, with usable DNA estimated by amplification and sequencing of housekeeping genes. TCR metrics were compared across histologic stages using two-sided Kruskal-Wallis tests. TCRdb mirrors the immuneACCESS table, restricted to in-frame sequences. Some clones are absent from its copies; in checked studies, under half trace to an unresolved V gene, and the reason for the others is unknown. That table supplies the V and J calls and clone size; D and trimming were determined from the DNA. The sample includes around 8,200 clones, with roughly 79% observed a single time. Of the sample, 7.9% is held by the ten largest clones.

Rearrangement joined TRBV5-1 to TRBJ2-7; perhaps TRBD2 is the D gene, with 5 bases matching. Sample: FFPE adjacent normal lung tissue. This receptor was obtained from a person between 60 and 79 years old with lung adenocarcinoma. The DNA sequence reads TGCGCCAGCAGCACTACTAGTTATGGGTACGAGCAGTACTTC. Translation gives CASSTTSYGYEQYF.